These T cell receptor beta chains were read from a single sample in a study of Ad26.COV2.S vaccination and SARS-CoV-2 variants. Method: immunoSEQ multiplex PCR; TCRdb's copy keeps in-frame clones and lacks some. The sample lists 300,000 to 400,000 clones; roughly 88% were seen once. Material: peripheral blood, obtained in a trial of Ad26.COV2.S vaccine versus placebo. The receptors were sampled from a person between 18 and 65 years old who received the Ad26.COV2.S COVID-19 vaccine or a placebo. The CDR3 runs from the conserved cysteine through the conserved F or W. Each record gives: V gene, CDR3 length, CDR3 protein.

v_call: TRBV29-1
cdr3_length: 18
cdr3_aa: CSVDSFGPGQGSNYGYTF

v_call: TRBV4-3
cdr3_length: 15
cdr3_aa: CASSQEGGLGYGYTF

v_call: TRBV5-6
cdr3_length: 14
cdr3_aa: CASTLTHTSYEQYF

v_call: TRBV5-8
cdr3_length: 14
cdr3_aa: CASSRAGTGETQYF

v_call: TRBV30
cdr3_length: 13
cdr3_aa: CAWSLNNQETQYF

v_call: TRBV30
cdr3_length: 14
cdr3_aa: CASTSASIYTEAFF

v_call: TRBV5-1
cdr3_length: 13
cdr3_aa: CASSSEAPYGYTF

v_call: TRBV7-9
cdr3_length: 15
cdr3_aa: CASHATGGIGYGYTF

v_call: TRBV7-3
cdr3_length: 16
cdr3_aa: CASSYQGWGGANVLTF

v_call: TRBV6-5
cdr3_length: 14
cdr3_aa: CASSYRLAGDTQYF

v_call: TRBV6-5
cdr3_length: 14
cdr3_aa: CASKEGLGANVLTF

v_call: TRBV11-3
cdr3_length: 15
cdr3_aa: CASSLLAASTDTQYF

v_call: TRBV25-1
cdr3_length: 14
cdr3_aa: CASSQSSYNSPLHF

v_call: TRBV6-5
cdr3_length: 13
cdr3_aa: CASSTPGSEKLFF

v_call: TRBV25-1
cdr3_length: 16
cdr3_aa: CASSETGLGTPNEQFF

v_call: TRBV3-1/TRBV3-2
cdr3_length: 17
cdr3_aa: CASSRASGGSGNYGYTF

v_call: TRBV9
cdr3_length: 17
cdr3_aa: CASSPRMGGWRIYGYTF

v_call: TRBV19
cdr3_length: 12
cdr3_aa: CASTWSNYGYTF

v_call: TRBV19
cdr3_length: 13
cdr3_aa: CASVGSGANVLTF

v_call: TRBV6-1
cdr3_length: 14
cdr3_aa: CASSDQGPNTEAFF

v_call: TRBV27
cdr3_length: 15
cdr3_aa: CASSPVQGVGDTQYF

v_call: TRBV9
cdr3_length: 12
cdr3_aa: CASSVDGNTIYF

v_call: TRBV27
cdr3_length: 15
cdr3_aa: CASSSFRISNTEAFF

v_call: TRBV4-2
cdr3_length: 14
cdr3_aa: CASSQGLRNYGYTF

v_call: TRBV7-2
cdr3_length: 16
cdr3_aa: CASSLPAGTLGNTIYF

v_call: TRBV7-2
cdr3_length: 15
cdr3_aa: CASSFLTGSNQPQHF

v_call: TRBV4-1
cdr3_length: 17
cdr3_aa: CASSPRERQQMDEKLFF